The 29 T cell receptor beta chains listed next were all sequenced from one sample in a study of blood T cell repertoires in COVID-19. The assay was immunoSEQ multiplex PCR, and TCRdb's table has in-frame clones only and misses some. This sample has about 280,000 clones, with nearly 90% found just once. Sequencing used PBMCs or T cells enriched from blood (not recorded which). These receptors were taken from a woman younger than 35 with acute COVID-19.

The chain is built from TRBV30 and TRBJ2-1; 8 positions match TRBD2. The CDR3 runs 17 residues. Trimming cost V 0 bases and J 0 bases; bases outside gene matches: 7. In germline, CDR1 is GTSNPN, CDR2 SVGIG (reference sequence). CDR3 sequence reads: CAWSVGREAFSYNEQFF. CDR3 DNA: TGTGCCTGGAGTGTGGGGCGGGAGGCCTTCTCCTACAATGAGCAGTTCTTC.

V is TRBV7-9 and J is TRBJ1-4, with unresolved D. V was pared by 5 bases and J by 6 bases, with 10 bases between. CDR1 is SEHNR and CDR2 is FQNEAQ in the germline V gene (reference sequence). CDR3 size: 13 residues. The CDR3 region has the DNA TGTGCCAGCAGCCGGCCGGAGGATGAAAAACTGTTTTTT. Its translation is CASSRPEDEKLFF.

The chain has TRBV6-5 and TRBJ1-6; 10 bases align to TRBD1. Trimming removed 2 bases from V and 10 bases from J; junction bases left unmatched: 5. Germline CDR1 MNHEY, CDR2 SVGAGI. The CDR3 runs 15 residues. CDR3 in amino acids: CASSYTRTGGSPLHF. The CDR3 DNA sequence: TGTGCCAGCAGTTACACGAGGACAGGGGGATCACCCCTCCACTTT.

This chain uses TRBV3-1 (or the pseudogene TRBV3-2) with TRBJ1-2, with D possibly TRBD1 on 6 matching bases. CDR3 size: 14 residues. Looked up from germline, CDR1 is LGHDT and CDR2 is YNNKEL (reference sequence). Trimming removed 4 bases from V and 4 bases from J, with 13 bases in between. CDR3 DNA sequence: TGTGCCAGCAGCCGAAGTGGGGGCTTCTATGGCTACACCTTC. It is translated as CASSRSGGFYGYTF.

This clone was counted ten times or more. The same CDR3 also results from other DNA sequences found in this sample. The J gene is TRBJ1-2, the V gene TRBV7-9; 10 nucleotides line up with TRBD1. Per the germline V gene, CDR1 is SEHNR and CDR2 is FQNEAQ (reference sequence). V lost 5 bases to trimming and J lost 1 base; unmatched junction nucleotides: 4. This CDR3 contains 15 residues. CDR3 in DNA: TGTGCCAGCAGCCTCGGGACAGGGGTTAACTATGGCTACACCTTC. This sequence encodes CASSLGTGVNYGYTF.

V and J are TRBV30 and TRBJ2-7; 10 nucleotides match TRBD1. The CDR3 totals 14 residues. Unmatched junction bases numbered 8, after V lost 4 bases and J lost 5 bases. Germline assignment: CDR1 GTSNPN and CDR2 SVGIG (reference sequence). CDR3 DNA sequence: TGTGCCTGGAAGAGGGGACAGGGGTTGCACGAGCAGTACTTC. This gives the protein CAWKRGQGLHEQYF. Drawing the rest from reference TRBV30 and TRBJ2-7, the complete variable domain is SQTIHQWPATLVQPVGSPLSLECTVEGTSNPNLYWYRQAAGRGLQLLFYSVGIGQISSEVPQNLSASRPQDRQFILSSKKLLLSDSGFYLCAWKRGQGLHEQYFGPGTRLTVT.

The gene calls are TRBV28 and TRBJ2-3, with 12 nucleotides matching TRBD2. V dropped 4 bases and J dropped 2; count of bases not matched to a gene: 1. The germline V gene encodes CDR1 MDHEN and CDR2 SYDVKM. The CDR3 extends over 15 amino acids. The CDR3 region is CASSWTSGTTDTQYF. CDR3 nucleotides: TGTGCCAGCAGTTGGACTAGCGGGACCACAGATACGCAGTATTTT.

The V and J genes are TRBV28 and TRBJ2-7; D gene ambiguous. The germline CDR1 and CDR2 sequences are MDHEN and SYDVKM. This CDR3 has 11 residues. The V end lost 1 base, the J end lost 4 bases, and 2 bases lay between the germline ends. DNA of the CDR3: TGTGCCAGCAGTTTATTATACGAGCAGTACTTC. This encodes CASSLLYEQYF.

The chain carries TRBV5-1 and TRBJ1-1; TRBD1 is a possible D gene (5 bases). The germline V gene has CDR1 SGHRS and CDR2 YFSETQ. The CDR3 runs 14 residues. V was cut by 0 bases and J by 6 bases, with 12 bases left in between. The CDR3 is CASSLAAGLAEAFF. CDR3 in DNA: TGCGCCAGCAGCTTGGCTGCAGGGTTGGCTGAAGCTTTCTTT.

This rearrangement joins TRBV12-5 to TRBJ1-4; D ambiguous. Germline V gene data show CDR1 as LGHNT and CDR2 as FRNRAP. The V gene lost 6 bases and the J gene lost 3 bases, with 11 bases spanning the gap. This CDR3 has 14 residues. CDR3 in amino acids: CASGLERANEKLFF. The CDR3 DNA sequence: TGTGCTAGTGGCCTGGAGCGGGCTAATGAAAAACTGTTTTTT. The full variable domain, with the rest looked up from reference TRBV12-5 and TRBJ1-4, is DARVTQTPRHKVTEMGQEVTMRCQPILGHNTVFWYRQTMMQGLELLAYFRNRAPLDDSGMPKDRFSAEMPDATLATLKIQPSEPRDSAVYFCASGLERANEKLFFGSGTQLSVL.

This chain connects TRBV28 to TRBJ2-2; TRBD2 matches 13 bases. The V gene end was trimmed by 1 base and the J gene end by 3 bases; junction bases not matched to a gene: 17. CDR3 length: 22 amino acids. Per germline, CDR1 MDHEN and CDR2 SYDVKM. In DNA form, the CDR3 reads TGTGCCAGCAGTTTATCGACTTTTCCCGGGACTAGCGGGAATGGATACACCGGGGAGCTGTTTTTT. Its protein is CASSLSTFPGTSGNGYTGELFF.

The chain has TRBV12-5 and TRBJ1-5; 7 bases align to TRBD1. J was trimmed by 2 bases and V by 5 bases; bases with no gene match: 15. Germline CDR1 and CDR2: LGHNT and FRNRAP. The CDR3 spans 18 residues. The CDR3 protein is CASGHGQAGWSGNQPQHF. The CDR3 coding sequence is TGTGCTAGTGGTCACGGACAGGCAGGTTGGAGTGGCAATCAGCCCCAGCATTTT.

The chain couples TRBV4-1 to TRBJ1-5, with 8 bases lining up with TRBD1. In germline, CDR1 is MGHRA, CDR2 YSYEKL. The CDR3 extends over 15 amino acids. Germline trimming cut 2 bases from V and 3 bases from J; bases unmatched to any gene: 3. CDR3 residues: CASSQQGAPNQPQHF. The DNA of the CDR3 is TGCGCCAGCAGCCAACAGGGGGCCCCCAATCAGCCCCAGCATTTT.

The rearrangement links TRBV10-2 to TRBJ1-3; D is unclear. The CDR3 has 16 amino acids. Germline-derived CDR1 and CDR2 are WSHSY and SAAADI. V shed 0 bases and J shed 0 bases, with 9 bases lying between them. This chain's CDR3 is CASSESNIPSGNTIYF. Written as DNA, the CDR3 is TGCGCCAGCAGTGAGTCTAACATTCCCTCTGGAAACACCATATATTTT.

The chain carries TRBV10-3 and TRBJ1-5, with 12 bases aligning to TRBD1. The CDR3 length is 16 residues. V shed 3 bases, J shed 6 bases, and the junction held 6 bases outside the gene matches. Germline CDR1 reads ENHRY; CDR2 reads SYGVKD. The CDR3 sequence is CAISDRDRGRGQPQHF. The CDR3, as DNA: TGTGCCATCAGTGATAGGGACAGGGGGCGAGGTCAGCCCCAGCATTTT.

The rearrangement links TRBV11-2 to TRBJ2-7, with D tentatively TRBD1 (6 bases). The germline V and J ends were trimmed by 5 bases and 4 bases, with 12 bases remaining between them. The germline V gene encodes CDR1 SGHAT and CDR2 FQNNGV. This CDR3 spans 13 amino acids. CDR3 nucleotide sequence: TGTGCCAGCAGCCCCCGGGACAAATACGAGCAGTACTTC. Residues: CASSPRDKYEQYF.

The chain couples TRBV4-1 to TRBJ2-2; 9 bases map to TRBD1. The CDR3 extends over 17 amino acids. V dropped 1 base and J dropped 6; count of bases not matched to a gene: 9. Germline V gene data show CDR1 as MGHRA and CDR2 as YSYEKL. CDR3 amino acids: CASSQAGTGYGSGELFF. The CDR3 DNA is TGCGCCAGCAGCCAAGCCGGGACAGGGTATGGGTCCGGGGAGCTGTTTTTT.

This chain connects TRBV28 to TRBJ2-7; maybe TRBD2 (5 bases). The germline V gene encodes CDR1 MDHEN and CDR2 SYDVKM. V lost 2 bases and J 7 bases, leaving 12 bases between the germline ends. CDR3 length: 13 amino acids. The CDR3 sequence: CASSLVGVGEQYF. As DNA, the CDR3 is TGTGCCAGCAGTTTAGTCGGGGTGGGAGAGCAGTACTTC. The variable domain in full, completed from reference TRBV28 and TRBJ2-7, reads DVKVTQSSRYLVKRTGEKVFLECVQDMDHENMFWYRQDPGLGLRLIYFSYDVKMKEKGDIPEGYSVSREKKERFSLILESASTNQTSMYLCASSLVGVGEQYFGPGTRLTVT.

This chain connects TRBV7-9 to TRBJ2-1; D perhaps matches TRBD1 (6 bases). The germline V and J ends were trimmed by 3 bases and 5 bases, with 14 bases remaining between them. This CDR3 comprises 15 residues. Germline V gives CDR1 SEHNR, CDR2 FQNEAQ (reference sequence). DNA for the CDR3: TGTGCCAGCAGCTTCCACAGGGTTGGACACAATGAGCAGTTCTTC. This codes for CASSFHRVGHNEQFF. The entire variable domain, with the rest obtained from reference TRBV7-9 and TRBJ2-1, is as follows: DTGVSQNPRHKITKRGQNVTFRCDPISEHNRLYWYRQTLGQGPEFLTYFQNEAQLEKSRLLSDRFSAERPKGSFSTLEIQRTEQGDSAMYLCASSFHRVGHNEQFFGPGTRLTVL.

The CDR3 loop is CASSLDAGASNEQFF. CDR3 DNA sequence: TGCGCCAGCAGCTTGGACGCGGGGGCTTCCAATGAGCAGTTCTTC. This chain connects TRBV5-1 to TRBJ2-1; D might be TRBD2 (7 bases). Trimming removed 0 bases at V and 6 bases at J, with 13 bases between. The CDR3 has 15 residues. Germline values: CDR1 SGHRS, CDR2 YFSETQ.

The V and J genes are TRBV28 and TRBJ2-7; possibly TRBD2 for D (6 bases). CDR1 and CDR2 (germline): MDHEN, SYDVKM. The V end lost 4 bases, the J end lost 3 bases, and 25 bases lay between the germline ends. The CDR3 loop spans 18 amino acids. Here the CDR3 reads CASSSGWGSTAGGYEQYF. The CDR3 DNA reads TGTGCCAGCAGTTCGGGATGGGGTTCGACTGCCGGGGGCTACGAGCAGTACTTC.

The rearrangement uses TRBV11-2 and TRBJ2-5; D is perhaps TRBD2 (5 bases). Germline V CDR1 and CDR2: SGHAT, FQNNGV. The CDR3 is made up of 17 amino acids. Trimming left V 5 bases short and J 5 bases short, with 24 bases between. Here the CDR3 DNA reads TGTGCCAGCAGCCCCCGACCGAGAGGGCGGGTACGGGAGACCCAGTACTTC. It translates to CASSPRPRGRVRETQYF.

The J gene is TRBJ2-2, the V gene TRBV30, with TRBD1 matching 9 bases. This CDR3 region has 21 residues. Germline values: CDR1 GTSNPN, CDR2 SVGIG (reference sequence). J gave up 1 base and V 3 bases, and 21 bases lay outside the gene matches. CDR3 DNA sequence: TGTGCCTGGAGGGAGGGAGAGGGGCAACCTTGGGACAGGGTGAACACCGGGGAGCTGTTTTTT. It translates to CAWREGEGQPWDRVNTGELFF.

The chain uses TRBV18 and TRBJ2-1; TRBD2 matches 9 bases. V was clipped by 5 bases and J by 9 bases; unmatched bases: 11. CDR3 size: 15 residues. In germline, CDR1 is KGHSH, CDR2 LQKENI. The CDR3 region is CASSTRLAEGSEQFF. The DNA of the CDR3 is TGTGCCAGCTCAACACGACTAGCGGAGGGGAGTGAGCAGTTCTTC.

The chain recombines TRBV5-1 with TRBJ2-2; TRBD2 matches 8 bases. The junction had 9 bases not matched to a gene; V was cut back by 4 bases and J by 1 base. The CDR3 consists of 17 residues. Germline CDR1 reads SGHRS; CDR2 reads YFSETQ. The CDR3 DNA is TGCGCCAGCAGCCCCCCCGAGCGGGGGATGAACACCGGGGAGCTGTTTTTT. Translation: CASSPPERGMNTGELFF.

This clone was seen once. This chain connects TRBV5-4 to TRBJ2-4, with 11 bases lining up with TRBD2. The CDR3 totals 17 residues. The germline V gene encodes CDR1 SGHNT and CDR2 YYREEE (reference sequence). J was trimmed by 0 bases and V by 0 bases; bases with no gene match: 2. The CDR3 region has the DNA TGTGCCAGCAGCTTGGGTGGACTAGCGGGAGCCAAAAACATTCAGTACTTC. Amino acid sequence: CASSLGGLAGAKNIQYF.

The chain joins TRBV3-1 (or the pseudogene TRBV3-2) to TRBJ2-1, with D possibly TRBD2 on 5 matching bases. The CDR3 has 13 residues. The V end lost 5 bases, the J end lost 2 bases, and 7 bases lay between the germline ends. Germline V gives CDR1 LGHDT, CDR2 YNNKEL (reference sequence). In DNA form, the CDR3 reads TGTGCCAGCAGCTTCGGGACCTACAATGAGCAGTTCTTC. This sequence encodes CASSFGTYNEQFF.

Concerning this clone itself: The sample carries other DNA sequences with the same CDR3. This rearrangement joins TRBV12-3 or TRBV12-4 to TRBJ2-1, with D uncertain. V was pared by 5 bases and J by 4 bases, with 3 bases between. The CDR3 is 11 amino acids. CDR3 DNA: TGTGCCAGCAGTCTGTACAATGAGCAGTTCTTC. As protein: CASSLYNEQFF.

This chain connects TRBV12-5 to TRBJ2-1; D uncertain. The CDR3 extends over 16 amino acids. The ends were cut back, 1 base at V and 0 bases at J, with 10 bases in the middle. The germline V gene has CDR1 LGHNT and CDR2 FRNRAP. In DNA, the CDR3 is TGTGCTAGTGGTTTGGCCCTCCCGGGCTCCTACAATGAGCAGTTCTTC. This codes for CASGLALPGSYNEQFF.